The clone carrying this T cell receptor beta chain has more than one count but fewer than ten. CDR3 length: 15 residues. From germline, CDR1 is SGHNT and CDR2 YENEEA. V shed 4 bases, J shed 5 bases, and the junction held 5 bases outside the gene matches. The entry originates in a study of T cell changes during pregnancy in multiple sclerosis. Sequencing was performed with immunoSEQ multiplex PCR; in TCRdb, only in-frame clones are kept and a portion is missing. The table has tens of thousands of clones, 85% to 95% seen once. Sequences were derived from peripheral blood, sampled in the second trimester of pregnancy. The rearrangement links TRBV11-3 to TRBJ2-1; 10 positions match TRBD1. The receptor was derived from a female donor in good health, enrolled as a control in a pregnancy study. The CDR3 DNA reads TGTGCCAGCAGCTCCCCGGGACAGGGGAACAATGAGCAGTTCTTC. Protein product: CASSSPGQGNNEQFF.